This T cell receptor (beta chain) was identified in a study of blood T cell repertoires in COVID-19. The overall study: Donors in the United States, Italy and Spain gave samples during acute or convalescent COVID-19. Sample material is recorded as cDNA or gDNA derived from T cells, B-cell-depleted T cells, or PBMCs.

This CDR3 is built from 16 residues. V shed 4 bases and J shed 4 bases, with 19 bases lying between them. Germline assignment: CDR1 MNHEY and CDR2 SVGAGI. Profiled with immunoSEQ multiplex PCR; TCRdb holds only in-frame clones, not every one. This table has about 200,000 clones, approximately 90% appearing once. The specimen sequenced was peripheral blood. This clonotype was obtained from a man in his sixties with COVID-19, enrolled during active disease. The V gene is TRBV6-5, the J gene TRBJ1-1; D remains ambiguous. CDR3 sequence: CASSSLSFGLGTEAFF. The CDR3 region has the DNA TGTGCCAGCAGTTCCCTTTCCTTCGGGTTGGGCACTGAAGCTTTCTTT.